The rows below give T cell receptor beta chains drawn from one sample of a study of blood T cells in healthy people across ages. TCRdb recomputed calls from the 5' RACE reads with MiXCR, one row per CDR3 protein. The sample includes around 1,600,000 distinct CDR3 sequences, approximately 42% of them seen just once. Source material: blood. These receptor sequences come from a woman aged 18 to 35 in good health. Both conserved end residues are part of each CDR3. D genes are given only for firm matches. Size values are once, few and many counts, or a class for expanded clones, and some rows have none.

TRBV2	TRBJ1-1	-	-	TGTGCCAGCAGTGTTGTCAGCTTTCTTGAAGCTTTCTTT	CASSVVSFLEAFF
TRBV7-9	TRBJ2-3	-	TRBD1	TGTGCCAGCAGCTTAGATCCAGGGGGCAAGTATTTT	CASSLDPGGKYF
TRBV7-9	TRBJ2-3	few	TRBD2	TGTGCCAGCAGCTTAGTTACGGGAGGGTACGCAGATACGCAGTATTTT	CASSLVTGGYADTQYF
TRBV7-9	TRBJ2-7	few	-	TGTGCCAGCAGCTTAGGTAAATCCTACGAGCAGTACTTC	CASSLGKSYEQYF
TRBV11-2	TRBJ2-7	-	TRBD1	TGTGCCAGCAGCGTAACCCCGGGACAGCGACACGAGCAGTACTTC	CASSVTPGQRHEQYF
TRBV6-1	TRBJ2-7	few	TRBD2	TGTGCCAGCAGTCATGAGGGACTAGCGGGGGGGTTCTACGAGCAGTACTTC	CASSHEGLAGGFYEQYF
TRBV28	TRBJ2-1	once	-	TGTGCCAGCAGTTCGTCCGGGACGGGTGACTCCTACAATGAGCAGTTCTTC	CASSSSGTGDSYNEQFF
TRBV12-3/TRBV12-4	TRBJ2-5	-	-	TGTGCCAGCAGTTCGAACAGGGAATCCAATGAGCAGTACTTC	CASSSNRESNEQYF
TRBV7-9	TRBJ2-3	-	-	TGTGCCAGCAGCTCCCCCAGGCCCAGGAATACGCAGTATTTT	CASSSPRPRNTQYF
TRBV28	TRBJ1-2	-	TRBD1	TGTGCCAGCAGTTTGGGGGACAGGGGGGTCTATGGCTACACCTTC	CASSLGDRGVYGYTF
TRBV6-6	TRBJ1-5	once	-	TGTGCCAGCCAGGGGAACGTCAATCAGCCCCAGCATTTT	CASQGNVNQPQHF
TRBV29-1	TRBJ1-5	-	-	TGCAGCGTTTTTCAGCCCCAGCATTTT	CSVFQPQHF
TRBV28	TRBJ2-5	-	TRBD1	TGTGCCAGCAGTCTTTTGGACAGGGCGCCCTACAATGAGCAGTACTTC	CASSLLDRAPYNEQYF
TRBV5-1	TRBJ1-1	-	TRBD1	TGCGCCAGCAGCTCCGGGACAGGCGACTTGAACACTGAAGCTTTCTTT	CASSSGTGDLNTEAFF
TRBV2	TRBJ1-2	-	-	TGTGCCAGCAGCTTGGGAAGCAGAACGAACTATGGCTACACCTTC	CASSLGSRTNYGYTF
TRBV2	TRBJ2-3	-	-	TGTGCCAGCAGTGAGTTCCGCGGTTACACAGATACGCAGTATTTT	CASSEFRGYTDTQYF
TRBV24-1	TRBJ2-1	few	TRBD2	TGTGCCACCTCTCAGAAGCGGGGGTCTCTCTCCTACAATGAGCAGTTCTTC	CATSQKRGSLSYNEQFF
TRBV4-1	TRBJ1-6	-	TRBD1	TGCGCCAGCAGCCCCCGGGACAGGGAAAGAAATTCACCCCTCCACTTT	CASSPRDRERNSPLHF
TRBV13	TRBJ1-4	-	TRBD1	TGTGCCAGCAGCGATACTGGACAGGGGGTTGAAAAACTGTTTTTT	CASSDTGQGVEKLFF
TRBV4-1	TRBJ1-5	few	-	TGCGCCAGCAGCCCCGGTACGGGGCAGAGCAATCAGCCCCAGCATTTT	CASSPGTGQSNQPQHF
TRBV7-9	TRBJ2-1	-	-	TGTGCCAGCAGCTTGTCTGCAGGGAAGTACTACAATGAGCAGTTCTTC	CASSLSAGKYYNEQFF
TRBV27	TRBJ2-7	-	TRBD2	TGTGCCAGCAGTCCAGGGACTAGCGGGAGTAGTCGAGAGCAGTACTTC	CASSPGTSGSSREQYF
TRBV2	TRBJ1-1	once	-	TGTGCCAGCAGAGTGGACGCGGGTCCTGAAGCTTTCTTT	CASRVDAGPEAFF
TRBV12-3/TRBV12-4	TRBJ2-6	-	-	TGTGCCAGCAGTCCAATTATCTCTGGGGCCAACGTCCTGACTTTC	CASSPIISGANVLTF
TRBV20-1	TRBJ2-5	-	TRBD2	TGCAGTGCCCCAATCGGACTAGTAGAGACCCAGTACTTC	CSAPIGLVETQYF
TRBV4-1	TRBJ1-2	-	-	TGCGCCAGCAGCCAGCCGACAGACAACTATGGCTACACCTTC	CASSQPTDNYGYTF
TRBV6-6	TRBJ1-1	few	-	TGTGCCAGCAGTACCCCCCTTCAGGCTGAAGCTTTCTTT	CASSTPLQAEAFF
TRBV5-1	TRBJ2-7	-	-	TGCGCCAGCAGCGGGGGGGACAGAAGGACCTACGAGCAGTACTTC	CASSGGDRRTYEQYF
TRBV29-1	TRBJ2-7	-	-	TGCAGCGCAGTGGGGACATCTTACAATGAGCAGTACTTC	CSAVGTSYNEQYF
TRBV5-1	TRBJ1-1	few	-	TGCGCCAGCAGCGCAACAGGGTTAGAAGGCACTGAAGCTTTCTTT	CASSATGLEGTEAFF
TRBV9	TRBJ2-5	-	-	TGTGCCAGCAGCGGACAGGACATCTACAATGAGCAGTACTTC	CASSGQDIYNEQYF
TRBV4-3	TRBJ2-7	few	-	TGCGCCAGCAGCCACGACCCTTACAGAGAGCAGTACTTC	CASSHDPYREQYF
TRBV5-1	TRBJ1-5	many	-	TGCGCCAGCAGCTTGGAAGGGATCAATCAGCCCCAGCATTTT	CASSLEGINQPQHF
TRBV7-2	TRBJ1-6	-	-	TGTGCCAGCAGCTTAAGCGCTGTGGGGCTTTCACCCCTCCACTTT	CASSLSAVGLSPLHF
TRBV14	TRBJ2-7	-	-	TGTGCCAGCAGTGGCGTTGATGGGATCGGGTACGAGCAGTACTTC	CASSGVDGIGYEQYF
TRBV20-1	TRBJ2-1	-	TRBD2	TGCAGTGCTACGAGACTAGCGGGAGTCTTATCTGAGCAGTTCTTC	CSATRLAGVLSEQFF
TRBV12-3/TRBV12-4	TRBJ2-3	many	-	TGTGCCAGCAGTCCGGCGGGATTTTCAGATACGCAGTATTTT	CASSPAGFSDTQYF
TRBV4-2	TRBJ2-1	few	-	TGTGCCAGCAGCCAAGGGTGGGCGGAGGGATACAATGAGCAGTTCTTC	CASSQGWAEGYNEQFF
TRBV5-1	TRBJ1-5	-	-	TGCGCCAGCAGCTTGGAAGGGTCCGAGCCCCAGCATTTT	CASSLEGSEPQHF
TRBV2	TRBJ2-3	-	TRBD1	TGTGCCAGCAGTCCCCCTTGGGACAGGGAGGCAGATACGCAGTATTTT	CASSPPWDREADTQYF
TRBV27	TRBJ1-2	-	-	TGTGCCAGCAGTTTAACACCGTGGGATGGCTACACCTTC	CASSLTPWDGYTF
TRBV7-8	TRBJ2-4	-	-	TGTGCCAGCAGTCATCCAGGACGCCTCGCCAAAAACATTCAGTACTTC	CASSHPGRLAKNIQYF